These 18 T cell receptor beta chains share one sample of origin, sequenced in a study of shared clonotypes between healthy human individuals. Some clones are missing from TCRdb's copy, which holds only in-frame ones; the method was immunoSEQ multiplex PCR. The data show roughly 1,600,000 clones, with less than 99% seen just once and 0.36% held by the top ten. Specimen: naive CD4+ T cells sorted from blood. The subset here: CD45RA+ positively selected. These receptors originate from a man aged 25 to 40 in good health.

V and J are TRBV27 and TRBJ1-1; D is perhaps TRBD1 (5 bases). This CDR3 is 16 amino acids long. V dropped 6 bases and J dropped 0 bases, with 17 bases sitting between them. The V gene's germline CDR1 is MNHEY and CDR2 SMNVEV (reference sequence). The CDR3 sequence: CASSRWGIKLNTEAFF. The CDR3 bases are TGTGCCAGCAGCCGGTGGGGGATTAAATTGAACACTGAAGCTTTCTTT.

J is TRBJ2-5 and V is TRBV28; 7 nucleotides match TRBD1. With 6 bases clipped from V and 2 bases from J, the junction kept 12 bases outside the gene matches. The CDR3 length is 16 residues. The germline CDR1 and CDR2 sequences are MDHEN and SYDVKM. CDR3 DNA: TGTGCCAGCAGCAGCAGCGCCACAGGGGATCAAGAGACCCAGTACTTC. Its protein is CASSSSATGDQETQYF. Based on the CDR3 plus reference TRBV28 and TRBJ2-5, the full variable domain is DVKVTQSSRYLVKRTGEKVFLECVQDMDHENMFWYRQDPGLGLRLIYFSYDVKMKEKGDIPEGYSVSREKKERFSLILESASTNQTSMYLCASSSSATGDQETQYFGPGTRLLVL.

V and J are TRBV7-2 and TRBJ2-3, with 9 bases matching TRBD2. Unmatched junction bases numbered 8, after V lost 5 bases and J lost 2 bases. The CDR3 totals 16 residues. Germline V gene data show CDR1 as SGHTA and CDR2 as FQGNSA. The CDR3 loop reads CASSQPLAGTTDTQYF. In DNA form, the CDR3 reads TGTGCCAGCAGCCAACCCCTAGCGGGAACCACAGATACGCAGTATTTT.

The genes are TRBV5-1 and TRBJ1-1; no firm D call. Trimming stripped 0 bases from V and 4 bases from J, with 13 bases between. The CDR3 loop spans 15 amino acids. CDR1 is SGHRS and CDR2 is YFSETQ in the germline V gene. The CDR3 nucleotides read TGCGCCAGCAGCTTGGGGCAATTTCGGGGCACTGAAGCTTTCTTT. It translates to CASSLGQFRGTEAFF.

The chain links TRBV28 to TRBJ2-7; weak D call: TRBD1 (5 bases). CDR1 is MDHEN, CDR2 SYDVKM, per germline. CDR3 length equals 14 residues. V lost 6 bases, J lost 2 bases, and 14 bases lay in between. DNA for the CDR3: TGTGCCAGCAGCCCCGGTGGCAGGGCCTACGAGCAGTACTTC. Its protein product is CASSPGGRAYEQYF.

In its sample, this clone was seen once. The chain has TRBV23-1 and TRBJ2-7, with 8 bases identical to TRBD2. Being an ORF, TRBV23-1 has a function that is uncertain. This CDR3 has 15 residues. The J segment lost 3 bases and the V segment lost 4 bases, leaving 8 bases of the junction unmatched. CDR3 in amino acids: CASSRNQREFYEQYF. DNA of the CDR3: TGCGCCAGCAGTCGAAACCAGCGGGAGTTCTACGAGCAGTACTTC.

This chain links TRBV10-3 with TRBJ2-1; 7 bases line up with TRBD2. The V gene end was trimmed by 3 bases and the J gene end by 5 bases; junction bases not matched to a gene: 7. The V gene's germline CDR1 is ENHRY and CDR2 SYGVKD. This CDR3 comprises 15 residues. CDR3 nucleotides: TGTGCCATCAGTGAAGGGCTAGCGGTCAACAATGAGCAGTTCTTC. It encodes CAISEGLAVNNEQFF.

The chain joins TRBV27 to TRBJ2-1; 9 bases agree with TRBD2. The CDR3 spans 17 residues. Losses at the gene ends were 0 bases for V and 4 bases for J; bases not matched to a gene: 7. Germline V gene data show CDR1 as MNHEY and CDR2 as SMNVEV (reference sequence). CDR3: CASSLSPGLAHYNEQFF. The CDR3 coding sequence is TGTGCCAGCAGTTTATCTCCGGGACTAGCCCATTACAATGAGCAGTTCTTC.

The DNA for the CDR3 is TGTGCCAGTCCGACAGGGAGGGGAAACACCATATATTTT. Translated: CASPTGRGNTIYF. The chain couples TRBV6-1 to TRBJ1-3, with TRBD1 identical over 7 bases. Per the germline V gene, CDR1 is MNHNS and CDR2 is SASEGT. This CDR3 has 13 amino acids. The ends lost 9 bases at V and 4 bases at J; junction bases unmatched: 6.

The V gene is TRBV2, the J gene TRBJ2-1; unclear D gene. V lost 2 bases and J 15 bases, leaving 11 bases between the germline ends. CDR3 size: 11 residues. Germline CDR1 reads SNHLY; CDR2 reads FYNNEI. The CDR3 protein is CASSEQSRRFF. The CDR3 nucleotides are TGTGCCAGCAGTGAACAAAGCCGGCGGTTCTTC.

This CDR3 reads CASSELAGGRGGELFF. CDR3 bases: TGCGCCAGCAGCGAACTAGCGGGAGGGCGCGGCGGGGAGCTGTTTTTT. V is TRBV10-1 and J is TRBJ2-2, with 13 bases fitting TRBD2. V lost 6 bases and J lost 7; bases outside the gene matches: 8. This CDR3 comprises 16 residues. Germline V gene lookup returns CDR1 WNHNN and CDR2 SYGVQD (reference sequence).

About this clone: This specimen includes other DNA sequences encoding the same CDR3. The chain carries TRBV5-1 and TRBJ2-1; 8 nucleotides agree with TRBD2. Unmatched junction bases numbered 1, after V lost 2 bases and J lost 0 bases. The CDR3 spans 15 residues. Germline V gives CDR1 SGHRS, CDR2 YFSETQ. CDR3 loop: CASSFSGTSYNEQFF. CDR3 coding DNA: TGCGCCAGCAGCTTTAGCGGGACCTCCTACAATGAGCAGTTCTTC.

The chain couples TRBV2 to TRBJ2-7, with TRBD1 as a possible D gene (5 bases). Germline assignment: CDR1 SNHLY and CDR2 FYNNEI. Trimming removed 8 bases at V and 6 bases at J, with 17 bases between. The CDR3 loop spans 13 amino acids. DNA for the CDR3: TGTGCCAGCGTGGGGCTCTCCCCGGGCGAGCAGTACTTC. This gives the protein CASVGLSPGEQYF.

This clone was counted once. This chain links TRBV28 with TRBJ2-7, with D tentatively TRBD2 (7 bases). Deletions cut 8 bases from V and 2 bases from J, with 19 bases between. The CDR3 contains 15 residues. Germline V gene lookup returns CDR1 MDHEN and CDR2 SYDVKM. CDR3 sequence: CASANLGAGAYEQYF. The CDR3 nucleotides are TGTGCCAGCGCTAATTTGGGGGCGGGGGCCTACGAGCAGTACTTC.

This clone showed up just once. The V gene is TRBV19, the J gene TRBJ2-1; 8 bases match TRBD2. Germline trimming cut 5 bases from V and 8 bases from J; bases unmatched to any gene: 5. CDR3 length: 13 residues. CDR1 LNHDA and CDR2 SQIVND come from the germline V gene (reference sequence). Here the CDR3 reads CASSGTSVYEQFF. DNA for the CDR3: TGTGCCAGTAGTGGGACTAGTGTTTATGAGCAGTTCTTC.

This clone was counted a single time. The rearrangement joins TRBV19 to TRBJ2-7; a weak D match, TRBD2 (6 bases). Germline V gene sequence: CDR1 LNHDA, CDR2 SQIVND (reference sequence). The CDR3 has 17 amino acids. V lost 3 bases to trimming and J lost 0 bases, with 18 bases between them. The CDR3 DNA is TGTGCCAGTAGTATCGATTCCTTTGGAGGGCCCTCCTACGAGCAGTACTTC. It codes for CASSIDSFGGPSYEQYF.

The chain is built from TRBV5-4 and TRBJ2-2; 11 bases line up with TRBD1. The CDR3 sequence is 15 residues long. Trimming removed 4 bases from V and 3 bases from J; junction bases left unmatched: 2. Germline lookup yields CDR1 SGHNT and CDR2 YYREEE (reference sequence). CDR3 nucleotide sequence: TGTGCCAGCAGCCAGGGACAGGGGGACACCGGGGAGCTGTTTTTT. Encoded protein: CASSQGQGDTGELFF.

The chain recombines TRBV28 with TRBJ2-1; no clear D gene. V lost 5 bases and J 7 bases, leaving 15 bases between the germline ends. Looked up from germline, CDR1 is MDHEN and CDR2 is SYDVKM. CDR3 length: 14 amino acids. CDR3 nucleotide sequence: TGTGCCAGCAGTCGGGCCGGCGGCTTAAATGAGCAGTTCTTC. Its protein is CASSRAGGLNEQFF.